The 11 T cell receptor beta chains reported below all come from one sample, sequenced in a study of T cell responses to AZD1222 COVID-19 vaccine. Only in-frame clones appear in the TCRdb table, and some are missing; sequencing was by immunoSEQ multiplex PCR. The sample includes 55,000 to 65,000 clones, approximately 83% of them seen just once. Sequencing used peripheral blood, obtained on day 0 of AZD1222 vaccination. Source of these receptors: an adult in good health.

V and J are TRBV19 and TRBJ2-1; the D gene is possibly TRBD2 (7 bases). Deletions cut 6 bases from V and 10 bases from J, with 16 bases between. CDR1 LNHDA and CDR2 SQIVND come from the germline V gene (reference sequence). The CDR3 length is 13 residues. Here the CDR3 reads CASRRKGGTEQFF. The CDR3 nucleotides are TGTGCCAGTAGGCGGAAGGGGGGGACGGAGCAGTTCTTC.

V and J are TRBV9 and TRBJ2-2; 10 bases agree with TRBD1. Germline V gene sequence: CDR1 SGDLS, CDR2 YYNGEE. V dropped 0 bases and J dropped 6; count of bases not matched to a gene: 5. This CDR3 contains 16 residues. The CDR3 region has the DNA TGTGCCAGCAGCGTAGCTGGACAGGGGGGTCCCGGGGAGCTGTTTTTT. It specifies CASSVAGQGGPGELFF.

This clone showed up just a few times. The J gene is TRBJ1-2, the V gene TRBV5-1, with no clear D. The V and J ends lost 0 bases and 6 bases respectively, with 12 bases between them. The CDR3 spans 14 residues. The V gene's germline CDR1 is SGHRS and CDR2 YFSETQ. The CDR3 DNA sequence: TGCGCCAGCAGCTTGGACTCGGTAGATGATGGCTACACCTTC. Protein product: CASSLDSVDDGYTF.

This chain's CDR3 is CASSYVRGALGDTQYF. Here the CDR3 DNA reads TGTGCCAGCAGTTACGTGCGGGGGGCCCTCGGAGATACGCAGTATTTT. This chain connects TRBV6-5 to TRBJ2-3; 8 nucleotides match TRBD2. V dropped 2 bases and J dropped 5; count of bases not matched to a gene: 9. CDR3 length equals 16 residues. Looked up from germline, CDR1 is MNHEY and CDR2 is SVGAGI.

The chain has TRBV5-6 and TRBJ1-3; D is perhaps TRBD1 (5 bases). Trimming pared 3 bases from V and 4 bases from J, leaving 20 bases between. CDR1 SGHDT and CDR2 YYEEEE come from the germline V gene. The CDR3 length is 17 residues. DNA for the CDR3: TGTGCCAGCAGCTGGGGACCTACCGCGGTGGGGGGAAACACCATATATTTT. This encodes CASSWGPTAVGGNTIYF.

The chain is built from TRBV6-6 and TRBJ1-5; 8 bases line up with TRBD1. Germline loops: CDR1 MNHNY, CDR2 SVGAGI (reference sequence). J lost 5 bases, V lost 2 bases, and 5 bases had no gene match. The CDR3 length is 15 residues. The CDR3 region is CASSYRQGAYQPQHF. In DNA form, the CDR3 reads TGTGCCAGCAGTTACCGGCAGGGGGCTTATCAGCCCCAGCATTTT.

This chain joins TRBV27 and TRBJ1-5, with 8 bases lining up with TRBD1. This CDR3 is built from 13 residues. With 6 bases clipped from V and 6 bases from J, the junction kept 4 bases outside the gene matches. Germline assignment: CDR1 MNHEY and CDR2 SMNVEV (reference sequence). CDR3 loop: CASRTGVLQPQHF. In DNA form, the CDR3 reads TGTGCCAGCAGGACAGGGGTCCTTCAGCCCCAGCATTTT.

The rearrangement uses TRBV10-1 and TRBJ2-5, with 8 bases matching TRBD2. The V and J ends lost 2 bases and 7 bases, in that order; junction bases with no gene match: 3. CDR3 length: 13 residues. Germline V gene lookup returns CDR1 WNHNN and CDR2 SYGVQD (reference sequence). The CDR3 coding sequence is TGCGCCAGCAGTGAGGGCAGCGGGGGGACCCAGTACTTC. The encoded protein is CASSEGSGGTQYF.

Here the CDR3 reads CASSQTGSPLHF. The CDR3 DNA reads TGTGCCAGCAGCCAAACAGGGTCACCCCTCCACTTT. V gene TRBV7-8 combines with J gene TRBJ1-6; tentatively, D is TRBD1 (6 bases). This CDR3 region has 12 residues. In germline, CDR1 is SGHVS, CDR2 FQNEAQ. Between the trimmed V and J ends, which lost 5 bases and 10 bases, there was a span of 9 bases.

The genes are TRBV7-6 and TRBJ2-7; 9 bases map to TRBD1. This CDR3 has 15 residues. The germline V gene encodes CDR1 SGHVS and CDR2 FNYEAQ. The ends lost 3 bases at V and 3 bases at J; junction bases unmatched: 6. The DNA of the CDR3 is TGTGCCAGCAGCTTTGGAACAGGGGGCAACTACGAGCAGTACTTC. Encoded protein: CASSFGTGGNYEQYF.

This sequence joins TRBV28 and TRBJ1-2; D perhaps matches TRBD1 (5 bases). This CDR3 is 15 amino acids long. The V gene's germline CDR1 is MDHEN and CDR2 SYDVKM. The V gene lost 5 bases and the J gene lost 3 bases, with 16 bases spanning the gap. The CDR3 region is CASSPYRDGDYGYTF. DNA of the CDR3: TGTGCCAGCAGTCCCTACCGGGACGGCGACTATGGCTACACCTTC.